These 23 T cell receptor beta chains came from one sample sequenced in a study of control samples from healthy donors and cancer patients. Libraries were prepared by immunoSEQ multiplex PCR; TCRdb keeps only in-frame clonotypes and omits some of them. The table shows around 180,000 clones, with about 90% occurring only once. Material for sequencing was blood. These receptors were taken from a young woman in good health.

V and J are TRBV5-6 and TRBJ2-7; 9 bases match TRBD1. The germline V gene encodes CDR1 SGHDT and CDR2 YYEEEE. This CDR3 is 14 amino acids long. Germline trimming cut 5 bases from V and 2 bases from J; bases unmatched to any gene: 5. CDR3 DNA sequence: TGTGCCAGCAGGTGGGGACAGGGAACCTACGAGCAGTACTTC. Encoded protein: CASRWGQGTYEQYF.

The J gene is TRBJ2-2, the V gene TRBV12-3 or TRBV12-4; D ambiguous. The CDR3 runs 13 residues. The ends were cut back, 7 bases at V and 5 bases at J, with 11 bases in the middle. Written as DNA, the CDR3 is TGTGCCAGCACCTCGAGCGAGACCGGGGAGCTGTTTTTT. This translates into CASTSSETGELFF.

This clone is a singleton in its sample. The chain recombines TRBV7-9 with TRBJ2-2; a weak D match, TRBD2 (6 bases). V was shortened by 10 bases and J by 7 bases, with 13 bases between the two germline ends. Germline V gene sequence: CDR1 SEHNR, CDR2 FQNEAQ (reference sequence). CDR3 length equals 12 residues. CDR3 bases: TGTGCCATCCCCTCGCGGGGCGGGGAGCTGTTTTTT. This codes for CAIPSRGGELFF.

The gene calls are TRBV7-2 and TRBJ2-5; 12 nucleotides agree with TRBD2. CDR3 length equals 16 residues. Unmatched junction bases numbered 13, after V lost 8 bases and J lost 6 bases. Germline V lookup: CDR1 SGHTA, CDR2 FQGNSA. The CDR3: CASATAPTSGRKTQYF. The DNA for the CDR3 is TGTGCCAGCGCCACCGCCCCTACTAGCGGGAGGAAGACCCAGTACTTC.

The V call is TRBV7-8, the J call TRBJ1-2; 12 bases are shared with TRBD1. The CDR3 is 15 amino acids. With V trimmed by 5 bases and J by 7 bases, 8 bases remained unmatched. In germline, CDR1 is SGHVS, CDR2 FQNEAQ. The DNA for the CDR3 is TGTGCCAGCAGCGCCAGGGGACAGGGGGCGGCTGGCTACACCTTC. This gives the protein CASSARGQGAAGYTF.

The V and J genes are TRBV21-1 and TRBJ1-4; TRBD1, the D gene given by the table, was not confirmed from the DNA. TRBV21-1 is a pseudogene segment. This CDR3 spans 16 amino acids. CDR3 nucleotide sequence: TGTGCCAGCAGCACCTTACCAGGGGTTTTTAGTGAAAAACTGTTTTTT. This encodes CASSTLPGVFSEKLFF.

The J gene is TRBJ1-5, the V gene TRBV2; the D is unclear. Trimming stripped 6 bases from V and 3 bases from J, with 6 bases between. Germline V gene sequence: CDR1 SNHLY, CDR2 FYNNEI. This CDR3 has 12 amino acids. The CDR3 bases are TGTGCCAGCAGCAACTACAATCAGCCCCAGCATTTT. It codes for CASSNYNQPQHF.

The CDR3 spells CASSQSSGAWDTQYF. The CDR3 DNA sequence: TGTGCCAGCAGCCAATCTAGCGGGGCCTGGGATACGCAGTATTTT. The chain carries TRBV5-6 and TRBJ2-3; 9 bases agree with TRBD2. Germline V CDR1 and CDR2: SGHDT, YYEEEE. This CDR3 region has 15 residues. The V gene end was trimmed by 4 bases and the J gene end by 6 bases; junction bases not matched to a gene: 9.

Concerning this clone: Other DNA sequences within the sample encode an identical CDR3. This chain links TRBV27 with TRBJ1-5; TRBD1 might be the D (6 bases). Germline assignment: CDR1 MNHEY and CDR2 SMNVEV (reference sequence). This CDR3 contains 12 residues. The V end was cut by 4 bases, the J end by 7 bases, with 8 bases between. This CDR3 is CASSSGGQPQHF. The CDR3 DNA sequence: TGTGCCAGCAGTTCTGGGGGCCAGCCCCAGCATTTT.

About this clone itself: Other DNA sequences in this sample translate to the same CDR3. This chain joins TRBV5-1 and TRBJ1-5; D remains unclear. The CDR3 runs to 14 residues. Germline V gene lookup returns CDR1 SGHRS and CDR2 YFSETQ. V lost 1 base and J lost 2, with 7 bases in between. The CDR3 DNA reads as TGCGCCAGCAGCTTGAGTGGAGGCAATCAGCCCCAGCATTTT. Translating it yields CASSLSGGNQPQHF.

The V call is TRBV29-1, the J call TRBJ1-2, with D possibly TRBD1 on 5 matching bases. Per germline, CDR1 SQVTM and CDR2 ANQGSEA. This CDR3 has 11 amino acids. V lost 5 bases, J lost 8 bases, and 12 bases lay in between. The CDR3 nucleotides are TGCAGCGTTCTAAGGGACTGGGGCTACACCTTC. Protein sequence: CSVLRDWGYTF.

The rearrangement uses TRBV7-9 and TRBJ1-3, with TRBD1 as a possible D gene (5 bases). CDR1 SEHNR and CDR2 FQNEAQ come from the germline V gene (reference sequence). The CDR3 runs to 14 residues. Trimming shortened V by 5 bases and J by 0 bases, and 8 bases separated the two germline ends. The CDR3 protein is CASSPDSSGNTIYF. The DNA of the CDR3 is TGTGCCAGCAGCCCCGACAGCTCTGGAAACACCATATATTTT.

V usage is TRBV2 and J usage is TRBJ2-5, with a tentative D call TRBD1 (6 bases). CDR1 is SNHLY, CDR2 FYNNEI, per germline. This CDR3 contains 12 residues. The V end lost 10 bases, the J end lost 0 bases, and 9 bases lay between the germline ends. CDR3 region: CATGQNQETQYF. The DNA of the CDR3 is TGTGCCACCGGACAGAACCAAGAGACCCAGTACTTC.

This chain uses TRBV13 with TRBJ1-1; D is unclear. Trimming left V 4 bases short and J 5 bases short, with 8 bases between. Germline V lookup: CDR1 PRHDT, CDR2 FYEKMQ (reference sequence). The CDR3 is 12 amino acids. The CDR3 nucleotides read TGTGCCAGCAGCTGGCGGAGAACTGAAGCTTTCTTT. Protein product: CASSWRRTEAFF.

V and J are TRBV28 and TRBJ1-2, with D uncertain. CDR3 length: 11 residues. Germline V CDR1 and CDR2: MDHEN, SYDVKM. V lost 2 bases and J 2 bases, leaving 0 bases between the germline ends. The CDR3, as DNA: TGTGCCAGCAGTTTAAACTATGGCTACACCTTC. Amino acids: CASSLNYGYTF.

V gene TRBV5-6 combines with J gene TRBJ2-7; TRBD1 aligns across 10 bases. The CDR3 extends over 14 amino acids. In germline, CDR1 is SGHDT, CDR2 YYEEEE. With 6 bases clipped from V and 5 bases from J, the junction kept 8 bases outside the gene matches. As DNA, the CDR3 is TGTGCCAGCACCTCGGGACAGGGGAGCCACGAGCAGTACTTC. Translated: CASTSGQGSHEQYF.

The rearrangement joins TRBV27 to TRBJ2-1; D may be TRBD1 or TRBD2 (5 bases each). Germline CDR1 is MNHEY and CDR2 is SMNVEV (reference sequence). V was trimmed by 7 bases and J by 15 bases, leaving 16 bases between them. This CDR3 comprises 11 residues. The chain's CDR3 is CASTLGRRLFF. Written as DNA, the CDR3 is TGTGCCAGCACTCTGGGGCGGAGGCTGTTCTTC.

This clone occurred a few times. The chain carries TRBV3-1 (or the pseudogene TRBV3-2) and TRBJ1-2, with no clear D. CDR1 is LGHDT and CDR2 is YNNKEL in the germline V gene (reference sequence). This CDR3 has 15 residues. V was shortened by 1 base and J by 5 bases, with 14 bases between the two germline ends. CDR3 sequence (DNA): TGTGCCAGCAGCCAAGGTAAAGGTTTATCGTATGGCTACACCTTC. It specifies CASSQGKGLSYGYTF.

This clone occurred a few times. The same CDR3 can be traced to other DNA sequences in this sample. The rearrangement uses TRBV28 and TRBJ1-1; no clear D. The CDR3 runs to 13 residues. Germline V CDR1 and CDR2: MDHEN, SYDVKM. V was trimmed by 2 bases and J by 1 base, leaving 5 bases between them. DNA for the CDR3: TGTGCCAGCAGTTTAAGAGGGAACACTGAAGCTTTCTTT. As protein: CASSLRGNTEAFF.

The rearrangement links TRBV7-2 to TRBJ2-1; a weak D match, TRBD2 (5 bases). The CDR3 sequence is 15 residues long. Germline CDR1 and CDR2: SGHTA and FQGNSA. V gave up 7 bases and J gave up 6 bases, with 19 bases separating them. CDR3 DNA sequence: TGTGCCAGCACCCCCACTGGTGGGAGAGGCAATGAGCAGTTCTTC. This encodes CASTPTGGRGNEQFF. The variable domain in full, with the rest retrieved from reference TRBV7-2 and TRBJ2-1, is GAGVSQSPSNKVTEKGKDVELRCDPISGHTALYWYRQSLGQGLEFLIYFQGNSAPDKSGLPSDRFSAERTGGSVSTLTIQRTQQEDSAVYLCASTPTGGRGNEQFFGPGTRLTVL.

The chain has TRBV19 and TRBJ1-5, with 7 bases identical to TRBD1. CDR3 length: 15 residues. The germline gives CDR1 LNHDA, CDR2 SQIVND (reference sequence). V lost 6 bases and J lost 1; bases outside the gene matches: 6. This CDR3 is CASRVTGQSNQPQHF. CDR3 DNA sequence: TGTGCCAGTAGGGTGACAGGGCAGAGCAATCAGCCCCAGCATTTT.

This clone was seen once. The V and J genes are TRBV9 and TRBJ1-2; D unresolved. This CDR3 region has 14 residues. The V end lost 4 bases, the J end lost 7 bases, and 17 bases lay between the germline ends. Germline assignment: CDR1 SGDLS and CDR2 YYNGEE. In nucleotides, the CDR3 is TGTGCCAGCAGCCCCGTAGGAGGGAGGTTTGGCTACACCTTC. Translation: CASSPVGGRFGYTF.

The rearrangement links TRBV5-5 to TRBJ2-7; 11 nucleotides agree with TRBD1. The CDR3 consists of 16 residues. After removal of 0 bases from V and 3 bases from J, the junction contained 5 bases not matched to a gene. The V gene's germline CDR1 is SGHKS and CDR2 YYEKEE (reference sequence). The CDR3 here is CASSLGDGTGGYEQYF. CDR3 in DNA: TGTGCCAGCAGCTTGGGTGATGGGACAGGGGGCTACGAGCAGTACTTC. Drawing the rest from reference TRBV5-5 and TRBJ2-7, the complete variable domain is DAGVTQSPTHLIKTRGQQVTLRCSPISGHKSVSWYQQVLGQGPQFIFQYYEKEERGRGNFPDRFSARQFPNYSSELNVNALLLGDSALYLCASSLGDGTGGYEQYFGPGTRLTVT.